The 10 T cell receptor beta chains below were found in one sample sequenced in a study of early T cells in non-severe SARS-CoV-2 infection. TCRdb itself ran the 5' RACE reads through MiXCR, one entry per CDR3 protein. Among 55,000 or so distinct CDR3 sequences listed, about 6.1% were seen once. The starting material was whole blood, obtained at baseline. The receptors originated from an adult who was a healthcare worker with PCR-confirmed SARS-CoV-2 infection or an uninfected control (not recorded which).

This clonotype was observed a handful of times. The V gene is TRBV7-6, the J gene TRBJ1-6, with TRBD1 identical over 9 bases. The CDR3 runs 16 residues. Germline V gene data show CDR1 as SGHVS and CDR2 as FNYEAQ. Losses at the gene ends were 5 bases for V and 9 bases for J; bases not matched to a gene: 11. The CDR3 DNA reads as TGTGCCAGCAGCGCCTGGACAGGGGAGTCAAGTTCACCCCTCCACTTT. As protein: CASSAWTGESSSPLHF.

This clonotype was seen a handful of times. V and J are TRBV7-6 and TRBJ2-3; 10 bases align to TRBD2. Germline loops: CDR1 SGHVS, CDR2 FNYEAQ. The J segment lost 4 bases and the V segment lost 5 bases, leaving 9 bases of the junction unmatched. The CDR3 extends over 16 amino acids. The CDR3, as DNA: TGTGCCAGCAGCCTAACTAGCGGGGTAGACTCAGATACGCAGTATTTT. This sequence encodes CASSLTSGVDSDTQYF.

This clonotype was counted only a few times. The chain couples TRBV12-3 or TRBV12-4 to TRBJ1-3, with unresolved D. V was cut by 8 bases and J by 0 bases, with 14 bases left in between. CDR3 length: 15 amino acids. CDR3 nucleotides: TGTGCCAGCTGTCGACGCACTTACTCTGGAAACACCATATATTTT. It translates to CASCRRTYSGNTIYF.

This clonotype was recorded at least ten times. The genes are TRBV5-1 and TRBJ2-7; 10 bases line up with TRBD1. V shed 1 base and J 5 bases; nucleotides not matched to a gene: 12. This CDR3 has 17 residues. CDR1 is SGHRS, CDR2 YFSETQ, per germline. CDR3 residues: CASSLMMSGTGVDEQYF. The CDR3 bases are TGCGCCAGCAGCTTGATGATGTCCGGGACAGGGGTAGACGAGCAGTACTTC.

The chain uses TRBV20-1 and TRBJ2-5; either TRBD1 or TRBD2 may fit D (5 bases each). Germline CDR1 is DFQATT and CDR2 is SNEGSKA (reference sequence). V shed 5 bases and J shed 5 bases, with 12 bases lying between them. CDR3 length: 12 residues. CDR3 coding DNA: TGCAGTGCTGGGACGGGGTTGGAGACCCAGTACTTC. This gives the protein CSAGTGLETQYF.

This clonotype has ten or more counts. This rearrangement joins TRBV20-1 to TRBJ1-5; D unresolved. Germline V gene lookup returns CDR1 DFQATT and CDR2 SNEGSKA (reference sequence). The ends were cut back, 3 bases at V and 0 bases at J, with 15 bases in the middle. CDR3 length equals 16 residues. The CDR3, as DNA: TGCAGTGCTAGGATATGGACGGGGAATAGCAATCAGCCCCAGCATTTT. It yields the protein CSARIWTGNSNQPQHF.

This clonotype showed up just a few times. The genes are TRBV7-2 and TRBJ2-5; no reliable D call. The CDR3 is made up of 12 amino acids. Germline assignment: CDR1 SGHTA and CDR2 FQGNSA. V was pared by 1 base and J by 8 bases, with 8 bases between. CDR3: CASSLGPATQYF. The CDR3 DNA follows: TGTGCCAGCAGCTTAGGTCCGGCCACCCAGTACTTC.

This clonotype was picked up a small number of times. The CDR3: CASSLSGKGYTF. CDR3 bases: TGTGCCAGCAGTTTGTCTGGGAAGGGCTACACCTTC. The chain recombines TRBV28 with TRBJ1-2, with D hard to call. The V and J ends lost 3 bases and 8 bases respectively, with 10 bases between them. The germline V gene encodes CDR1 MDHEN and CDR2 SYDVKM. This CDR3 contains 12 residues.

The table lists this clonotype with many counts. V and J are TRBV5-6 and TRBJ1-6, with D maybe TRBD1 (5 bases). CDR3 length equals 14 residues. Trimming pared 2 bases from V and 8 bases from J, leaving 11 bases between. Per the germline V gene, CDR1 is SGHDT and CDR2 is YYEEEE. This CDR3 reads CASSLGVLDSPLHF. CDR3 nucleotide sequence: TGTGCCAGCAGCTTAGGGGTCTTGGATTCACCCCTCCACTTT. The whole variable domain, remainder taken from reference TRBV5-6 and TRBJ1-6, is DAGVTQSPTHLIKTRGQQVTLRCSPKSGHDTVSWYQQALGQGPQFIFQYYEEEERQRGNFPDRFSGHQFPNYSSELNVNALLLGDSALYLCASSLGVLDSPLHFGNGTRLTVT.

This chain uses TRBV7-9 with TRBJ2-7; 9 positions match TRBD1. The germline V gene has CDR1 SEHNR and CDR2 FQNEAQ (reference sequence). Losses at the gene ends were 0 bases for V and 2 bases for J; bases not matched to a gene: 8. The CDR3 loop spans 17 amino acids. The DNA for the CDR3 is TGTGCCAGCAGCTTAGCGTCGGGACAGGGATGGACCTACGAGCAGTACTTC. Residues: CASSLASGQGWTYEQYF.